This T cell receptor beta chain stems from a study of blood T cell repertoires in COVID-19. This clone was seen only once. In the authors' workflow: Researchers report that nucleated cell counts were estimated from reference gene primer amplification. Sequencing used immunoSEQ multiplex PCR; TCRdb keeps in-frame clones, though not all of them. V, J and clone size are those of that table, while D and trimming were read from the DNA. The sample has roughly 280,000 clones, around 78% seen once; the top ten hold under 5.5%. The V end lost 0 bases, the J end lost 1 base, and 7 bases lay between the germline ends. The CDR3 spans 15 residues. Germline values: CDR1 SGHRS, CDR2 YFSETQ.

The sequenced sample consisted of peripheral blood. J is TRBJ2-2 and V is TRBV5-1; D gene unclear. This TCR derives from a man in his 60s who had recovered from COVID-19. The CDR3 nucleotides read TGCGCCAGCAGCTTGGATAATAGGAACACCGGGGAGCTGTTTTTT. Its protein is CASSLDNRNTGELFF.